Presented here are 5 T cell receptor beta chains from one specimen sequenced in a study of technical replicates of blood from several donors. Assay: immunoSEQ multiplex PCR; the TCRdb copy retains only in-frame clones and omits some. This sample has 84,000 or so clones, with roughly 94% found just once. Sequencing was performed on T cells isolated from PBMCs. These receptors all come from a human donor in good health.

This rearrangement joins TRBV2 to TRBJ1-5; 9 nucleotides agree with TRBD1. CDR1 is SNHLY and CDR2 is FYNNEI in the germline V gene. This CDR3 is 14 amino acids long. Trimming removed 5 bases from V and 4 bases from J; junction bases left unmatched: 3. Here the CDR3 reads CASSRGQGNQPQHF. The DNA for the CDR3 is TGTGCCAGCAGTCGGGGACAGGGTAATCAGCCCCAGCATTTT. The variable domain in full, with the rest retrieved from reference TRBV2 and TRBJ1-5, is EPEVTQTPSHQVTQMGQEVILRCVPISNHLYFYWYRQILGQKVEFLVSFYNNEISEKSEIFDDQFSVERPDGSNFTLKIRSTKLEDSAMYFCASSRGQGNQPQHFGDGTRLSIL.

This CDR3 is CASSYVRDRVLGYTF. In DNA, the CDR3 is TGTGCCAGCAGCTACGTTCGGGACAGGGTGCTTGGCTACACCTTC. V and J are TRBV7-6 and TRBJ1-2, with 9 positions matching TRBD1. The V segment lost 4 bases and the J segment 7 bases; nucleotides outside the gene matches: 10. Germline loops: CDR1 SGHVS, CDR2 FNYEAQ. This CDR3 region has 15 residues.

The chain has TRBV6-1 and TRBJ2-7, with D perhaps TRBD2 (6 bases). The CDR3 is 14 amino acids. The germline V gene has CDR1 MNHNS and CDR2 SASEGT. Between the trimmed V and J ends, which lost 7 bases and 5 bases, there was a span of 18 bases. DNA of the CDR3: TGTGCCAGCACAAGGAGGGAAGGTAGAGACGAGCAGTACTTC. Protein: CASTRREGRDEQYF.

The chain recombines TRBV14 with TRBJ1-2; 7 bases are a match to TRBD1. Germline loops: CDR1 SGHDN, CDR2 FVKESK. This CDR3 is built from 19 residues. The junction had 14 bases not matched to a gene; V was cut back by 0 bases and J by 1 base. The CDR3 loop is CASSQDKPRGLLFNYGYTF. For the CDR3, the DNA is TGTGCCAGCAGCCAAGATAAGCCAAGGGGGCTCCTTTTTAACTATGGCTACACCTTC.

The chain employs TRBV10-3 and TRBJ2-7, with 10 nucleotides matching TRBD2. CDR1 is ENHRY and CDR2 is SYGVKD in the germline V gene. Trimming removed 5 bases from V and 2 bases from J; junction bases left unmatched: 0. This CDR3 is built from 13 residues. CDR3 bases: TGTGCCATCAGTACTAGCGGGACCTACGAGCAGTACTTC. It translates to CAISTSGTYEQYF.